This is a list of T cell receptor beta chains from one sample in a study of T cells after yellow fever vaccination. TCRdb ran MiXCR on the 5' RACE reads and lists one entry per CDR3 protein. This table holds approximately 330,000 distinct CDR3 sequences, around 12% found once. The sample was CD4+ T cells sorted from PBMCs, taken 15 days after the yellow fever booster vaccination. The receptors shown here come from a man aged 18 to 29 who received the YFV17D yellow fever vaccine. CDR3s include the opening cysteine and the closing phenylalanine or tryptophan. Fields, in order: J gene, D gene, clone size, V gene, CDR3 protein, CDR3 DNA. D genes are given only for firm matches. Where a row states a size, it is once, few, many or the class of an expanded clone; other rows omit it.

TRBJ2-3,TRBD2,few,TRBV5-1,CASSSSGDITDTQYF,TGCGCCAGCAGCTCTAGCGGGGATATCACAGATACGCAGTATTTT
TRBJ2-1,TRBD2,few,TRBV6-6,CASQRGGTVNEQFF,TGTGCCAGTCAGCGGGGGGGTACGGTAAATGAGCAGTTCTTC
TRBJ1-5,NA,few,TRBV2,CASGFRVGNQPQHF,TGTGCCAGCGGTTTCAGGGTGGGCAATCAGCCCCAGCATTTT
TRBJ2-6,NA,few,TRBV10-3,CAISESGGRTNSGANVLTF,TGTGCCATCAGTGAGTCGGGGGGGCGTACGAACTCTGGGGCCAACGTCCTGACTTTC
TRBJ1-2,NA,NA,TRBV6-1,CASSRPDYGYTF,TGTGCCAGCAGCCGGCCCGACTATGGCTACACCTTC
TRBJ2-1,TRBD2,NA,TRBV20-1,CSAREGGGGAYEQFF,TGCAGTGCTAGAGAAGGTGGCGGGGGGGCTTATGAGCAGTTCTTC
TRBJ1-5,NA,few,TRBV7-2,CASSPVPGNIYQPQHF,TGTGCCAGCAGCCCCGTCCCAGGGAACATCTATCAGCCCCAGCATTTT
TRBJ1-1,NA,few,TRBV6-5,CASSYKLLAFF,TGTGCCAGCAGTTACAAGTTGTTGGCTTTCTTT
TRBJ2-3,TRBD2,NA,TRBV6-6,CASSYSLAGGGDTQYF,TGTGCCAGCAGTTACTCCCTAGCGGGGGGAGGTGATACGCAGTATTTT
TRBJ2-2,TRBD1,few,TRBV7-3,CATKDRMNTGELFF,TGTGCCACCAAGGACAGGATGAACACCGGGGAGCTGTTTTTT
TRBJ1-2,TRBD1,few,TRBV7-8,CASSLAPQGADGYTF,TGTGCCAGCAGCTTAGCTCCCCAGGGGGCAGATGGCTACACCTTC
TRBJ2-7,NA,few,TRBV18,CASSPKLVYEQYF,TGTGCCAGCTCACCGAAACTAGTCTACGAGCAGTACTTC
TRBJ1-5,NA,few,TRBV6-2/TRBV6-3,CASKTASYSNQPQHF,TGTGCCAGCAAGACAGCCTCGTATAGCAATCAGCCCCAGCATTTT
TRBJ2-3,NA,many,TRBV7-3,CASSLGVTDTQYF,TGTGCCAGCAGCTTAGGTGTCACAGATACGCAGTATTTT
TRBJ2-5,TRBD2,many,TRBV12-3/TRBV12-4,CASSPTSGGLAQYF,TGTGCCAGCAGTCCGACTAGCGGGGGTTTGGCCCAGTACTTC
TRBJ2-5,TRBD2,NA,TRBV5-1,CASGQGGLAVQETQYF,TGCGCCAGCGGCCAAGGGGGACTAGCGGTACAAGAGACCCAGTACTTC
TRBJ2-7,TRBD2,NA,TRBV12-3/TRBV12-4,CASSSRLAGGPYEQYF,TGTGCCAGCAGTTCCAGGCTGGCGGGGGGGCCCTACGAGCAGTACTTC
TRBJ2-1,NA,NA,TRBV4-3,CASSQETDNEQFF,TGCGCCAGCAGCCAAGAAACCGACAATGAGCAGTTCTTC
TRBJ2-7,NA,few,TRBV7-9,CASSDPRVPREQYF,TGTGCCAGCAGCGACCCCCGGGTGCCCAGAGAGCAGTACTTC
TRBJ1-5,NA,many,TRBV6-2/TRBV6-3,CASSYTYQPQHF,TGTGCCAGCAGTTACACCTATCAGCCCCAGCATTTT
TRBJ2-2,TRBD1,few,TRBV5-1,CASSKGQTGELFF,TGCGCCAGCAGCAAGGGACAGACCGGGGAGCTGTTTTTT
TRBJ2-3,TRBD2,NA,TRBV28,CASSLWPSGATDTQYF,TGTGCCAGCAGTTTATGGCCTAGCGGGGCCACAGATACGCAGTATTTT
TRBJ1-1,NA,few,TRBV6-5,CASSYSGVVDTEAFF,TGTGCCAGCAGTTACTCAGGGGTTGTGGACACTGAAGCTTTCTTT
TRBJ2-3,NA,few,TRBV7-2,CASSLNGLGTDTQYF,TGTGCCAGCAGCTTAAATGGCTTGGGCACAGATACGCAGTATTTT
TRBJ2-1,NA,few,TRBV4-3,CASSQDRTALGEQFF,TGCGCCAGCAGCCAAGATCGGACAGCCTTAGGGGAGCAGTTCTTC
TRBJ2-6,TRBD1,NA,TRBV10-3,CAISVSGTGGYGANVLTF,TGTGCCATCAGTGTCTCCGGGACAGGGGGCTATGGGGCCAACGTCCTGACTTTC
TRBJ1-2,NA,few,TRBV2,CASRDDGTGYGYTF,TGTGCCAGCAGGGACGACGGGACGGGCTATGGCTACACCTTC
TRBJ2-7,NA,few,TRBV5-4,CASSLDDEQYF,TGTGCCAGCAGCTTGGACGATGAGCAGTACTTC
TRBJ1-1,NA,NA,TRBV20-1,CSANLGGGYTEAFF,TGCAGTGCCAATCTAGGGGGGGGGTACACTGAAGCTTTCTTT
TRBJ1-6,NA,few,TRBV25-1,CASSEPIPGNSPLHF,TGTGCCAGCAGTGAACCGATCCCGGGCAATTCACCCCTCCACTTT
TRBJ2-1,TRBD1,NA,TRBV27,CASSLRPTGVRSYNEQFF,TGTGCCAGCAGCTTACGGCCCACAGGGGTGCGCTCCTACAATGAGCAGTTCTTC
TRBJ2-2,NA,NA,TRBV5-5,CASSLAFFRENGELFF,TGTGCCAGCAGCTTGGCCTTCTTTCGAGAAAACGGGGAGCTGTTTTTT
TRBJ2-3,NA,NA,TRBV7-2,CASSSYHPDTQYF,TGTGCCAGCAGCTCATACCACCCAGATACGCAGTATTTT
TRBJ1-2,NA,NA,TRBV14,CASSKDSKNYGYTF,TGTGCCAGCAGCAAAGACAGTAAAAACTATGGCTACACCTTC
TRBJ1-1,NA,many,TRBV3-1,CASSRGADTEAFF,TGTGCCAGCAGCCGGGGGGCGGACACTGAAGCTTTCTTT
TRBJ2-2,TRBD1,few,TRBV6-2/TRBV6-3,CASRPGTGASTGELFF,TGTGCCAGCAGACCCGGGACAGGGGCCTCCACCGGGGAGCTGTTTTTT
TRBJ2-2,TRBD2,many,TRBV3-1,CASTPSQRGAGELFF,TGTGCCAGCACCCCAAGCCAGCGGGGGGCCGGGGAGCTGTTTTTT
TRBJ1-2,NA,NA,TRBV9,CASSVDGYGYTF,TGTGCCAGCAGCGTAGACGGATATGGCTACACCTTC
TRBJ2-7,NA,NA,TRBV5-1,CASSLERGAANEHYF,TGCGCCAGCAGCTTGGAGAGGGGGGCGGCCAACGAGCACTACTTC
TRBJ1-5,NA,few,TRBV10-3,CASIRVQGGWDNQPQHF,TGTGCCAGCATTCGGGTTCAGGGAGGATGGGACAATCAGCCCCAGCATTTT
TRBJ2-3,NA,many,TRBV7-2,CASSLTEVADTQYF,TGTGCCAGCAGCTTAACGGAGGTCGCAGATACGCAGTATTTT